This T cell receptor (beta chain) was profiled in a study of T cell repertoires in aging, cancer and after chemotherapy (dated by TCRdb to about 2019). For context, the study as a whole: Donors spanned six age groups from 30 or younger to 70 or older, with at least three individuals per group. Paired pre- and post-chemotherapy samples in the solid tumor group came from brain tumor (glioblastoma) patients receiving temozolomide-based therapy. The complete dataset included some 9 million TCR reads. The study profiled peripheral blood TCR beta repertoires from healthy donors and cancer patients to examine immunoaging and T cell reconstitution after chemotherapy. Alongside some 100 healthy donors serving as a reference group, the cohort included 200 to 250 cancer patients, of whom 94 had hematological cancers and some 130 had solid cancers.

Rearranged TRB sequences spanning V, D and J segments were amplified in a multiplex touch-down PCR with a mixed TRB-A/B primer pool. Illumina adapters and sample indices were added to the amplicons in two consecutive PCR reactions performed with Phusion HS II polymerase. Amplicons were gel-purified using the NucleoSpin Gel and PCR Clean-up kit and were subsequently checked with Qubit and an Agilent 2100 Bioanalyzer. Sequencing of libraries was carried out on an Illumina MiSeq in 600-cycle, single-indexed, paired-end runs. Per the source publication's procedure: MiXCR versions 2.12 and 3.0.5 were used to process TRB sequences. A clone was defined as each unique CDR3 nucleotide sequence, and only productive sequences supported by at least two reads were kept. Shannon diversity, evenness, clonality (one minus evenness), and alpha-parameterized diversity profiles from alpha 0 to 5 were included as repertoire metrics. The IGoR algorithm was used to compute generation probabilities of clones in paired pre- and post-chemotherapy samples. The public reads were reprocessed in TCRdb via fastp at Q25 and MiXCR, keeping in-frame beta chains. Each CDR3 protein appears once, grouped with its most common genes and DNA. TCRdb, not the original authors, processed these V and J calls. Present in this sample are 1,600 or so distinct CDR3 sequences, approximately 22% of which were seen just once. 7.5% to 9.5% of the sample is held by the ten biggest clonotypes.

Inclusive of the bounding cysteine and phenylalanine, the CDR3 is 14 residues long. Here the CDR3 DNA is all that survives: 42 bases in frame from base 1. As encoded in the germline V gene (reference sequence), CDR1 is SSHAT while CDR2 is FNYEAQ. This clonotype was seen a few times. The clone's antigen remains unknown. A junction end diverges from the germline sequence, so it may reflect a read error. TCR beta rearrangements were amplified from genomic DNA isolated from peripheral blood, not from sorted cells or RNA. Findings and caveats that apply to the study as a whole: In both cancer cohorts, the median generation probability rose over the chemotherapy interval, which suggests that the repertoire was reconstituted through rebound thymic output. Untreated patients with hematological or solid cancers showed significantly lower blood TCR diversity and higher clonality than age-matched healthy donors. In healthy donors, the decline in TCR diversity with age was mainly explained by loss of richness, whereas in cancer patients loss of evenness was also found to contribute. It was noted by the authors that conclusions about immunological memory after chemotherapy cannot be drawn from the repertoire data.

This TCR was sampled from a human donor with a solid tumor. The rearrangement combines TRBV7-7 with TRBJ2-3, and TRBD1 matches 10 of the central bases. The sequenced sample consisted of blood. CDR3 region: CASSFGQGADTQYF. The nucleotide sequence reads as follows: TGTGCTAGCAGCTTCGGACAGGGGGCAGATACGCAGTATTTT.